This T cell receptor (beta chain) was captured by sequencing in a study of T cell changes during pregnancy in multiple sclerosis. TCRdb keeps only in-frame clones here, not all; method: immunoSEQ multiplex PCR. The data hold fewer than 60,000 clones, with roughly 90% observed a single time. V shed 5 bases and J 1 base; nucleotides not matched to a gene: 3. Germline V lookup: CDR1 SGHRS, CDR2 YFSETQ. The CDR3 is 14 residues long. This sample comprised CD4+ T cells from peripheral blood mononuclear cells, obtained after pregnancy. The rearrangement links TRBV5-1 to TRBJ1-1, with 9 bases lining up with TRBD1. The receptor comes from a female donor with multiple sclerosis, enrolled in a pregnancy study. The CDR3 loop reads CASRTGQGNTEAFF. CDR3 in DNA: TGCGCCAGCAGGACGGGACAGGGGAACACTGAAGCTTTCTTT.